This T cell receptor (beta chain) originates from a study of T cell responses to AZD1222 COVID-19 vaccine. Study as a whole: Second-dose schedules of about 4 or about 12 weeks were combined.

Study results and limitations: With two AZD1222 doses given, Spike-specific TCR breadth and depth both rose. It was only after the peak T cell response that any repertoires were sampled. Clonal diversity was possibly underestimated; the donors were predominantly white British and more often female.

V shed 4 bases and J 4 bases; nucleotides not matched to a gene: 5. CDR1 SGDLS and CDR2 YYNGEE come from the germline V gene. The CDR3 spans 14 residues. The data were produced by immunoSEQ multiplex PCR, yet TCRdb's version contains in-frame clones alone and is incomplete. The sample includes around 100,000 clones, 88% of them seen just once. Concerning this clone: Its cognate antigen is unknown.

The J gene is TRBJ1-3, the V gene TRBV9, with 7 positions matching TRBD1. Here the sequenced sample was peripheral blood, taken on day 0 of AZD1222 vaccination. The receptor comes from an adult in good health. The CDR3 DNA follows: TGTGCCAGCAGCCCCACAGGGGACGGAAACACCATATATTTT. Its protein product is CASSPTGDGNTIYF.